This T cell receptor beta chain was profiled in a study of cytomegalovirus exposure and HLA in healthy donors (dated by TCRdb to between 2016 and 2019). About the study as a whole: According to an earlier analysis of several hundred of the donors, 200 million or so T cells yielded 117 million unique TCR beta sequences and approximately 280 Gb of sequence data. Of the 300 to 400 genotyped donors, approximately 82% fell in the genetic ancestry cluster associated with self-reported Caucasian donors. All discovery cohort repertoires had been generated using a single sequencing platform. The number of donors typed differed by locus, with roughly 629-640 for A, B, C, DRB1 and DQB1, around 500 for DQA1, under 610 for DPA1, and some 450 for DPB1. To decide whether each TCR beta V gene segment behaved as functional or pseudogenic, an earlier analysis of some 600 of the donors relied on high-throughput TCR beta sequencing. An early release covering just under 650 HLA-typed donors comprised 250 to 350 gigabases of sequencing data and some 79 million unique TCR sequences. Among 398 genotyped donors of the cohort, an average of roughly 230,000 unique TCR beta nucleotide sequences was sequenced per donor, of which about 18% were non-productive. About 5 DR-DQ haplotypes were handled as single units for association and clustering, since linkage in the cohort was strong. Donor age, sex, ethnicity and CMV serostatus were collected together with the repertoire data. The study used immunosequencing to profile the T cell repertoires of hundreds of subjects and linked those repertoires to cytomegalovirus serostatus. In a later genetic analysis, genome-wide SNP genotypes for about 60% of the 666 donors were used, and that subset was treated as a discovery cohort. The study aimed to test whether cataloging public T cell receptors could reveal signatures of past pathogen exposure. A later analysis re-analyzed previously published TCR beta repertoires from 666 donors and added high-resolution HLA genotyping to study TCR occurrence patterns. HLA typing covered class I and class II loci at four-digit resolution. To predict cytomegalovirus infection status, the study brought together high-throughput TCR immunosequencing, statistical association of individual TCRs with disease status, and machine learning. In addition to the first cohort of 666 subjects, a separate validation cohort of some 120 different subjects was used. In the later analysis, no new phenotypic data were used to find candidate immune exposures; instead, reliance was placed on TCR beta sequences and their occurrence across donors. Summary of the overall study and its limitations: The classifier was reported to diagnose cytomegalovirus status with high specificity and sensitivity in both the original and validation cohorts. In a later analysis, the rate of TCR association differed among HLA loci, with DRB1 alleles having the most associated TCRs and HLA-C alleles having the fewest. A cluster of highly shared sequence variants was judged likely to represent a technical artifact of the sequencing pipeline. Assigning TCR associations to individual alleles was difficult when HLA alleles, especially DR and DQ, strongly co-occurred. Because HLA typing was unavailable for some donors at each locus, only the typed subset was used in association tests. At a false discovery rate of 0.05, a later analysis linked around 15,000 TCR beta sequences to specific HLA alleles. Sequencing depth was assumed to be roughly uniform across donors in the presence/absence analyses, though that assumption may not hold. CMV serostatus was the only immune exposure information available for the cohort. A later analysis reported that several top co-occurrence clusters appeared linked to parvovirus B19, influenza, CMV and Epstein-Barr virus. In an earlier analysis of fewer than 700 of the donors, most TCR beta V segments appeared in productive rearrangements about 87% or about 30% of the time, broadly matching IMGT annotations. Most CMV-associated TCR beta chains appeared to be HLA-restricted in a later analysis, and the HLA associations seemed to be driven largely by CMV exposure. The cohort was sequenced for TCR beta chains only, and without alpha or paired-chain data the features that could be detected were limited. Across donors, most TCR sequences were observed very rarely, whereas some public TCRs were present in many individuals. A total of 164 TCR beta chains were listed by the study as associated with cytomegalovirus. In vitro tests confirmed that a few of the cytomegalovirus-associated TCR beta chains recognize cytomegalovirus antigens. The earlier analysis of 587 of the donors excluded 15 to 20 rarely observed V segments, including chromosome 9 orphons, because counts were too low. Linkage disequilibrium might explain the correlated functional status among segregating V segments, but an unknown experimental factor could not be ruled out. A further reported finding was that TCR beta sequences accurately predicted the HLA-A and HLA-B alleles for most subjects in the first cohort. In a later analysis, HLA-associated TCR beta chains showed more clonal expansion and lower generation probabilities than non-associated chains that were equally common. The 87-base-pair reads could not distinguish some IMGT-functional V segments, including TRBV6-2 and TRBV6-3, so those segments were excluded. The authors suggested that the approach could potentially be extended to other disease states and immunological phenotypes. V-gene and J-gene trimming of TCR beta chains was associated with a missense DCLRE1C variant in a later genetic analysis, and the association was replicated in an independent cohort. Compared with the 666-donor mean, donors in an Asian-associated ancestry cluster had fewer N-insertions in productive TCRs, according to a later genetic analysis.

About this clone: The antigen it binds to is not known. Qualities for individual bases were not recorded, and no much larger clone is one base off.

The CDR3 measures 17 amino acids from cysteine to phenylalanine. Solely the CDR3 DNA is kept, with 51 bases framed from the first base. V gives up 4 bases and J gives up 6 bases, and the segment between their germline ends measures 19 bases. In the germline V gene, CDR1 corresponds to LGHNA and CDR2 to YSLEER. In total, roughly 710 healthy bone marrow donors made up the cohort. At the time of sampling, all cohort members were nominally healthy, though unrecorded immune exposures were likely present. The donor was CMV seronegative and belonged to the group of approximately 320 seronegative cohort members. A peripheral blood sample was provided by each donor, and peripheral blood mononuclear cells were used for TCR beta sequencing. The Qiagen DNeasy Blood Extraction Kit was used to extract genomic DNA from the blood cell samples. The library relied on the immunoSEQ multiplex PCR assay. The multiplex PCR relied on a mix of 60 forward primers for TCR Vbeta segments and 13 reverse primers for TCR Jbeta segments. The CDR3 region of rearranged TCR beta genes was amplified from genomic DNA by a multiplex PCR assay. On the Illumina HiSeq System, the amplified TCR beta libraries were sequenced as 87-base-pair reads. The authors' analysis ran thus. A later analysis tallied 75 million to 95 million unique TCR beta chains across the 660 or so repertoires, and approximately 11 million of those chains were shared by two or more donors. A nearest-neighbor algorithm error-corrected the raw reads and collapsed the reads into unique sequences, merging closely related sequences to remove PCR and sequencing errors. To assign V, D and J gene segments, CDR3 sequences were aligned to IMGT reference sequences. Each retained sequence needed at least a six-nucleotide match to both a V gene segment and a J gene segment. Rearrangements were called productive when the CDR3 lacked stop codons and stayed in frame with V and J; all others were non-productive. CDR3 was defined by IMGT convention, running from the second conserved V-encoded cysteine to the conserved J-encoded phenylalanine. Sequences without an unambiguous match to a single V gene segment were excluded from the earlier analysis of 450 to 750 of the donors. An earlier analysis of some 610 of the donors called V segments functional above 56.7% productive rearrangements and segregating when the between-donor standard deviation exceeded 5%. A statistical classification framework was developed to diagnose cytomegalovirus status using the catalog of TCR beta chain sequences. In a later analysis, TCR nucleotide sequences were compared against IMGT/GENE-DB human TR gene sequences so that V and J genes could be assigned. Using the TCRdist pipeline, a later analysis assigned CDR3 sequences along with most-parsimonious VDJ recombination scenarios. A later analysis defined each TCR beta chain by its CDR3 amino acid sequence plus V-gene family, and excluded reads lacking a unique V-gene family. As a way to deal with suspected cross-contamination and a sequencing artifact, a later analysis dropped under 600 nucleotide sequences that were highly shared and had low generation probability. A later analysis calculated a clonal expansion index for each public chain from normalized within-repertoire ranks of inferred template counts. A later analysis computed generation probabilities with a VDJ recombination model fitted to out-of-frame rearrangements, and checked the results against IGoR. In a later analysis, TCR-TCR, TCR-HLA and TCR-CMV co-occurrence was scored with hypergeometric tests, and a repertoire-size bias correction was applied to TCR pairs. To estimate false discovery rates, a later analysis permuted the HLA or CMV assignments 20 times. In a later analysis, co-occurring TCRs were grouped using DBSCAN, and TCRdist sequence similarity was added for clustering within HLA-allele-positive subsets. Co-occurrence clustering excluded repertoires with fewer than 30,000 or more than 120,000 public chains, plus five with anomalous nucleotide sharing. Entries here come from immuneACCESS through TCRdb and include only in-frame sequences with V and J called. Some clones fail to appear in such tables; in the studies checked, an unresolved V gene covers under half of the shortfall, and the cause of the remainder is unknown. The V and J calls and clone size come from that table; D and trimming were worked out from the DNA. This sample holds around 120,000 clones; 65% to 90% were observed only once. The ten largest clones capture 0.7% of the sample.

The receptor comes from a man younger than 35 in good health and CMV-seronegative. The chain was built from TRBV4-3 and TRBJ1-6, with a weak D call of TRBD1 (5 bases match). The sequenced sample consisted of PBMCs. For the CDR3, the sequence is CASSLLRGDLSNSPLHF. The DNA reads as follows: TGCGCCAGCAGCCTTCTCCGGGGGGACTTGAGTAATTCACCCCTCCACTTT.